This T cell receptor beta chain was profiled in a study of identical twins. Findings and caveats of the study: Twins shared beta out-of-frame sequences in excess, but this excess was weaker. Conclusions rested on cross-sectional statistics rather than following the same donors.

Only healthy Caucasians were included as donors. This clonotype was seen many times. Antigen: not known. The CDR3 covers 11 residues. V was trimmed by 8 bases and J by 4 bases, leaving 7 bases between them. The germline V gene encodes CDR1 SEHNR and CDR2 FQNEAQ (reference sequence). From the 5' RACE reads, TCRdb called clonotypes with MiXCR, one entry per CDR3 protein. This sample has about 220,000 distinct CDR3 sequences, with about 7.5% found just once. The same specimen was also included in a second study, on yellow fever vaccine responses in identical twins.

This receptor was identified in a young woman in good health. The V gene is TRBV7-9, the J gene TRBJ2-3; D is ambiguous. Input material: CD8+ T cells sorted from blood. CDR3 coding DNA: TGTGCCAGCTCCTGGTCAGATACGCAGTATTTT. Its protein product is CASSWSDTQYF. Together with reference TRBV7-9 and TRBJ2-3, the CDR3 gives the full variable domain: DTGVSQNPRHKITKRGQNVTFRCDPISEHNRLYWYRQTLGQGPEFLTYFQNEAQLEKSRLLSDRFSAERPKGSFSTLEIQRTEQGDSAMYLCASSWSDTQYFGPGTRLTVL.